This TCR beta chain was recovered during a study of T cells in Graves' hyperthyroidism and ophthalmopathy. An absence of ophthalmopathy progression within 18 months meant stable Graves' hyperthyroidism. TCR beta CDR3 regions were amplified from RNA. A set of HTBI primers served as the primers for a first-round RT-PCR of the TCR CDR3. TCRdb independently ran MiXCR on the multiplex PCR reads; one entry per CDR3 protein. Of a few hundred thousand distinct CDR3 sequences in the sample, 15% to 20% were seen once. This clonotype was seen a handful of times. Its antigen remains unidentified. V gave up 3 bases and J gave up 5 bases, with 13 bases separating them. The CDR3 length is 13 residues. Germline V gene sequence: CDR1 DFQATT, CDR2 SNEGSKA (reference sequence). The study's findings and limits: Most thyroid clonotypes that were expanded above 0.001 also turned up in blood.

Input material: blood. This TCR was recovered from a woman aged 45 to 65 with Graves' hyperthyroidism. The chain links TRBV20-1 to TRBJ1-1; TRBD1 is a possible D gene (6 bases). CDR3 sequence reads: CSASAGTTTEAFF. CDR3 in DNA: TGCAGTGCTAGCGCCGGGACAACGACTGAAGCTTTCTTT.